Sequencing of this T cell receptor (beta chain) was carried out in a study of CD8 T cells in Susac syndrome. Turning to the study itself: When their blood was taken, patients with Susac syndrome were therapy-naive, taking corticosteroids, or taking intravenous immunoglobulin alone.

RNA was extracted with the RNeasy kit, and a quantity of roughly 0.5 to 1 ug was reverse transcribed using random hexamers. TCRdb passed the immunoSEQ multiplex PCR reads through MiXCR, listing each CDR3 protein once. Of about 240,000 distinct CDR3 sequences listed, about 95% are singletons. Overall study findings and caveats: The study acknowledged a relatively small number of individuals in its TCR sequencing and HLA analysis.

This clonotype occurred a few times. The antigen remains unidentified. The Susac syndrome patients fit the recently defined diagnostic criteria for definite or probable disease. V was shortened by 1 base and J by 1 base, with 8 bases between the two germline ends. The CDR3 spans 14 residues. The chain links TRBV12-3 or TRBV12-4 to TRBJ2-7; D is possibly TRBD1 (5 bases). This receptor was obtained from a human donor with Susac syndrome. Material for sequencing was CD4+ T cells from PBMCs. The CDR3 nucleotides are TGTGCCAGCAGTTTAGGGGCAGGGTCCTACGAGCAGTACTTC. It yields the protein CASSLGAGSYEQYF.